This T cell receptor (beta chain) appears in the sequencing data of a study of shared clonotypes between healthy human individuals. This table comes from immunoSEQ multiplex PCR, and its TCRdb copy is limited to in-frame clones, with some not included. The sample yields hundreds of thousands of clones, more than 95% seen once. This CDR3 region has 15 residues. The V gene end was trimmed by 3 bases and the J gene end by 8 bases; junction bases not matched to a gene: 7. Germline V gene sequence: CDR1 SNHLY, CDR2 FYNNEI. Sequences were obtained from naive CD4+ T cells sorted from blood. The subset here: CD45RA+ positively selected. The sequence was obtained from a woman aged 30 to 39 in good health. The rearrangement links TRBV2 to TRBJ1-4; 9 bases line up with TRBD1. The CDR3 DNA reads as TGTGCCAGCAGTGAGAACAGGGGGCCAAAGGAAAAACTGTTTTTT. Amino acid sequence: CASSENRGPKEKLFF.